Below, 24 T cell receptor beta chains from the same sample are listed, as sequenced in a study of blood T cell repertoires in COVID-19. TCRdb keeps only in-frame clones here, not all; method: immunoSEQ multiplex PCR. The table includes about 170,000 clones, around 90% detected once. Material: peripheral blood. The receptor set was obtained from a man aged 60-69 years with acute or convalescent COVID-19.

V and J are TRBV29-1 and TRBJ2-5; possible D gene TRBD1, 6 bases. Trimming shortened V by 5 bases and J by 5 bases, and 18 bases separated the two germline ends. CDR1 is SQVTM and CDR2 is ANQGSEA in the germline V gene. The CDR3 consists of 14 residues. CDR3 in amino acids: CSVSDRRRGETQYF. CDR3 in DNA: TGCAGCGTTTCTGACAGGAGAAGAGGGGAGACCCAGTACTTC.

The chain joins TRBV19 to TRBJ1-1, with D possibly matching TRBD1 (6 bases). Germline loops: CDR1 LNHDA, CDR2 SQIVND (reference sequence). The CDR3 has 16 amino acids. V dropped 8 bases and J dropped 1 base, with 20 bases sitting between them. The CDR3: CASRRWDTFSNTEAFF. CDR3 in DNA: TGTGCCAGTCGGAGGTGGGACACCTTTTCGAACACTGAAGCTTTCTTT.

The chain links TRBV27 to TRBJ1-2; the match to TRBD1 covers 7 bases. This CDR3 region has 16 residues. Germline lookup yields CDR1 MNHEY and CDR2 SMNVEV (reference sequence). J lost 6 bases, V lost 1 base, and 11 bases had no gene match. Here the CDR3 reads CASSLFPPDRADGYTF. In nucleotides, the CDR3 is TGTGCCAGCAGTTTATTCCCCCCCGACAGGGCGGATGGCTACACCTTC.

This chain links TRBV27 with TRBJ2-1, with 7 bases that match TRBD2. The germline V gene encodes CDR1 MNHEY and CDR2 SMNVEV (reference sequence). The CDR3 sequence is 15 residues long. Trimming cost V 4 bases and J 2 bases; bases outside gene matches: 5. The CDR3 bases are TGTGCCAGCAGTTACTGGGGGGGTCCCTACAATGAGCAGTTCTTC. It yields the protein CASSYWGGPYNEQFF.

The J gene is TRBJ2-2, the V gene TRBV6-6, with D unresolved. Between the trimmed V and J ends, which lost 2 bases and 5 bases, there was a span of 9 bases. CDR1 MNHNY and CDR2 SVGAGI come from the germline V gene (reference sequence). The CDR3 is 14 residues long. The CDR3 sequence: CASSYLRGTGELFF. CDR3 DNA sequence: TGTGCCAGCAGTTACCTCAGAGGTACCGGGGAGCTGTTTTTT.

This chain joins TRBV11-2 and TRBJ1-3; 11 positions agree with TRBD1. Trimming cost V 3 bases and J 11 bases; bases outside gene matches: 3. This CDR3 contains 13 residues. Germline V gene data show CDR1 as SGHAT and CDR2 as FQNNGV. The chain's CDR3 is CASSFGQGASIYF. CDR3 coding DNA: TGTGCCAGCAGCTTTGGACAGGGGGCCTCCATATATTTT.

V is TRBV7-9 and J is TRBJ2-1; 7 bases align to TRBD2. The germline CDR1 and CDR2 sequences are SEHNR and FQNEAQ (reference sequence). The CDR3 spans 15 residues. Trimming cost V 5 bases and J 2 bases; bases outside gene matches: 6. CDR3 DNA: TGTGCCAGCAGCCCCAGCGGGAACCCCTACAATGAGCAGTTCTTC. Amino acids: CASSPSGNPYNEQFF.

In its sample, this clone was seen a few times. The chain joins TRBV3-1 (or the pseudogene TRBV3-2) to TRBJ1-2, with D perhaps matching TRBD1 (5 bases). Looked up from germline, CDR1 is LGHDT and CDR2 is YNNKEL (reference sequence). The CDR3 extends over 15 amino acids. Between the trimmed V and J ends, which lost 1 base and 3 bases, there was a span of 12 bases. In nucleotides, the CDR3 is TGTGCCAGCAGCCAAGTTCAGGGAGGGGACTATGGCTACACCTTC. Its translation is CASSQVQGGDYGYTF.

The V gene is TRBV30, the J gene TRBJ1-4; D remains unclear. Germline loops: CDR1 GTSNPN, CDR2 SVGIG (reference sequence). V was clipped by 5 bases and J by 8 bases, with 15 bases between them. The CDR3 loop spans 13 amino acids. CDR3 residues: CAWLPEGKEKLFF. CDR3 coding DNA: TGTGCCTGGCTCCCAGAGGGCAAAGAAAAACTGTTTTTT.

V is TRBV19 and J is TRBJ1-4; D perhaps matches TRBD1 (6 bases). The CDR3 is 18 residues long. Trimming shortened V by 5 bases and J by 0 bases, and 19 bases separated the two germline ends. The germline V gene has CDR1 LNHDA and CDR2 SQIVND (reference sequence). CDR3 sequence (DNA): TGTGCCAGTAGTCCACAGGGAACCTCGTCCGCAACTAATGAAAAACTGTTTTTT. This codes for CASSPQGTSSATNEKLFF. The entire variable domain, with the rest obtained from reference TRBV19 and TRBJ1-4, is as follows: DGGITQSPKYLFRKEGQNVTLSCEQNLNHDAMYWYRQDPGQGLRLIYYSQIVNDFQKGDIAEGYSVSREKKESFPLTVTSAQKNPTAFYLCASSPQGTSSATNEKLFFGSGTQLSVL.

The chain couples TRBV5-1 to TRBJ1-1; D is uncertain. Trimming shortened V by 1 base and J by 0 bases, and 4 bases separated the two germline ends. The CDR3 has 13 amino acids. The germline V gene has CDR1 SGHRS and CDR2 YFSETQ. The CDR3 DNA follows: TGCGCCAGCAGCTTGTATCTGAACACTGAAGCTTTCTTT. This encodes CASSLYLNTEAFF.

The rearrangement links TRBV11-1 to TRBJ2-1; D is possibly TRBD1 (5 bases). Germline V gives CDR1 SGHAT, CDR2 FQDESV (reference sequence). The CDR3 loop spans 13 amino acids. Trimming removed 2 bases at V and 10 bases at J, with 12 bases between. CDR3 amino acids: CASSLNRQREQFF. DNA of the CDR3: TGTGCCAGCAGCTTAAACAGGCAGCGAGAGCAGTTCTTC.

The chain couples TRBV6-5 to TRBJ1-6; 7 bases are shared with TRBD1. Losses at the gene ends were 4 bases for V and 5 bases for J; bases not matched to a gene: 5. CDR1 is MNHEY and CDR2 is SVGAGI in the germline V gene. The CDR3 is 15 residues long. Here the CDR3 reads CASSLGRGNNSPLHF. DNA of the CDR3: TGTGCCAGCAGTTTGGGCAGGGGGAATAATTCACCCCTCCACTTT.

The J gene is TRBJ2-5, the V gene TRBV10-3; 9 bases align to TRBD1. CDR3 length: 16 residues. Germline values: CDR1 ENHRY, CDR2 SYGVKD. The V segment lost 0 bases and the J segment 4 bases; nucleotides outside the gene matches: 6. The DNA of the CDR3 is TGTGCCATCAGTGAGTCTACAGGGGGCGGGTCAGAGACCCAGTACTTC. This translates into CAISESTGGGSETQYF.

V and J are TRBV6-5 and TRBJ2-1, with TRBD1 as a possible D gene (6 bases). The CDR3 spans 11 residues. Germline V gene data show CDR1 as MNHEY and CDR2 as SVGAGI. The ends were cut back, 5 bases at V and 9 bases at J, with 8 bases in the middle. CDR3 in amino acids: CASSTGFEQFF. In DNA, the CDR3 is TGTGCCAGCAGTACAGGGTTTGAGCAGTTCTTC.

This rearrangement joins TRBV3-1 (or the pseudogene TRBV3-2) to TRBJ1-4; 7 positions match TRBD1. The CDR3 sequence is 15 residues long. The junction had 8 bases not matched to a gene; V was cut back by 3 bases and J by 7 bases. The germline gives CDR1 LGHDT, CDR2 YNNKEL (reference sequence). For the CDR3, the DNA is TGTGCCAGCAGCCAGGAACAGGGGCGAACTGAAAAACTGTTTTTT. It yields the protein CASSQEQGRTEKLFF.

This clone was counted a single time. The chain employs TRBV28 and TRBJ1-1; TRBD1 might be the D (6 bases). CDR1 is MDHEN and CDR2 is SYDVKM in the germline V gene. The CDR3 is made up of 10 amino acids. Deletions cut 8 bases from V and 7 bases from J, with 8 bases between. Written as DNA, the CDR3 is TGTGCCAGCGGACAGTATGAAGCTTTCTTT. It yields the protein CASGQYEAFF.

V is TRBV24-1 and J is TRBJ1-2, with TRBD1 identical over 7 bases. This CDR3 region has 15 residues. Germline assignment: CDR1 KGHDR and CDR2 SFDVKD. The ends lost 4 bases at V and 4 bases at J; junction bases unmatched: 8. CDR3 in amino acids: CATSDPTGSAYGYTF. CDR3 nucleotides: TGTGCCACCAGTGACCCGACAGGGTCGGCCTATGGCTACACCTTC.

The gene calls are TRBV27 and TRBJ1-1; D not resolved. CDR3 length: 13 amino acids. CDR1 and CDR2 from the germline V gene are MNHEY and SMNVEV (reference sequence). With 5 bases removed from V and 0 bases from J, the gap between germline ends came to 7 bases. CDR3 sequence: CASSPQLNTEAFF. The DNA of the CDR3 is TGTGCCAGCAGTCCCCAATTGAACACTGAAGCTTTCTTT.

This clone was observed a few times. The V gene is TRBV10-1, the J gene TRBJ1-1; a weak D match, TRBD1 (6 bases). This CDR3 has 13 amino acids. The V end was cut by 0 bases, the J end by 8 bases, with 10 bases between. CDR1 and CDR2 from the germline V gene are WNHNN and SYGVQD (reference sequence). CDR3 nucleotide sequence: TGCGCCAGCAGTGAGTCGGCCGGACAGGAAGCTTTCTTT. Its translation: CASSESAGQEAFF.

This sequence joins TRBV19 and TRBJ1-1, with no clear D. Germline CDR1 is LNHDA and CDR2 is SQIVND (reference sequence). CDR3 length: 10 residues. CDR3 in amino acids: CVIRPEGGFF. The CDR3, as DNA: TGTGTAATCCGGCCCGAAGGAGGTTTCTTT.

This rearrangement joins TRBV1 to TRBJ1-6; the table gives TRBD1 as D, unverified against the DNA. TRBV1 is classified as a pseudogene. The CDR3 contains 13 residues. The CDR3 loop is CTNYTGDNSPLHF. DNA of the CDR3: TGCACCAACTATACAGGGGATAATTCACCCCTCCACTTT.

The chain couples TRBV9 to TRBJ2-2; TRBD1 agrees at 9 bases. The J segment lost 3 bases and the V segment lost 4 bases, leaving 4 bases of the junction unmatched. The CDR3 covers 15 residues. The germline CDR1 and CDR2 sequences are SGDLS and YYNGEE. CDR3 sequence: CASSLRQGDTGELFF. The CDR3 nucleotides are TGTGCCAGCAGCCTAAGACAGGGGGACACCGGGGAGCTGTTTTTT.

V and J are TRBV21-1 and TRBJ2-5; the table gives TRBD2 as D, unverified against the DNA. TRBV21-1 is an annotated pseudogene. The CDR3 covers 13 residues. The CDR3 reads CASSREGIETQYF. The CDR3, as DNA: TGTGCCAGCAGCAGGGAGGGGATAGAGACCCAGTACTTC.